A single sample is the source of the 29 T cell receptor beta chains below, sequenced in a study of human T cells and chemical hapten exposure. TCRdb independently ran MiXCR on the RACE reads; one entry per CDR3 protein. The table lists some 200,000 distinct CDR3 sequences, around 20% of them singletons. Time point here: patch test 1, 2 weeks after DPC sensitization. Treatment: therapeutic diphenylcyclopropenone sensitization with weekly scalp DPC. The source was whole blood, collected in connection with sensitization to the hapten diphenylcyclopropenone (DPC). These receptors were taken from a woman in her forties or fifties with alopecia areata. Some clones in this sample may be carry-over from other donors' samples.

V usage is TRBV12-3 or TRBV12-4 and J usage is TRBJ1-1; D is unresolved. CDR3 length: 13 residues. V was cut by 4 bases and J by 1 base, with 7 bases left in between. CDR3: CASSSQRNTEAFF. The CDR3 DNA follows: TGTGCCAGCAGTTCGCAGAGGAACACTGAAGCTTTCTTT.

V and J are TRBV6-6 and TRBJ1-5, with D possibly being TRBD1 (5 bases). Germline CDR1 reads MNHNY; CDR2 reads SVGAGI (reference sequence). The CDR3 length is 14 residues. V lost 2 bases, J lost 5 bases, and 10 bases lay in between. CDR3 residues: CASSYGGRDQPQHF. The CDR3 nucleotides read TGTGCCAGCAGTTACGGGGGAAGGGATCAGCCCCAGCATTTT.

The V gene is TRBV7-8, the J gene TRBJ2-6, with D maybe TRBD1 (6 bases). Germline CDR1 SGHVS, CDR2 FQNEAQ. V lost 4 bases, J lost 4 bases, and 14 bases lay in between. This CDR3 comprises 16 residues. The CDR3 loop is CASSWNRVDGANVLTF. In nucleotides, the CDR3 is TGTGCCAGCAGCTGGAACAGGGTCGACGGGGCCAACGTCCTGACTTTC.

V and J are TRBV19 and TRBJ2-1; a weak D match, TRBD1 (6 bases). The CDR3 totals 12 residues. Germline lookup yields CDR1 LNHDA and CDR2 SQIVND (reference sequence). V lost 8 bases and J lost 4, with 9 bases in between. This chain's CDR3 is CASSDRYNEQFF. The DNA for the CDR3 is TGTGCCAGTTCTGACAGGTACAATGAGCAGTTCTTC.

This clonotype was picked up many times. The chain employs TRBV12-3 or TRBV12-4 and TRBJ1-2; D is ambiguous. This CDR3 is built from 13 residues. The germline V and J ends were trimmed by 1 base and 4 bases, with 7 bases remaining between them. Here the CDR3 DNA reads TGTGCCAGCAGTTTAGACGGGGTCTATGGCTACACCTTC. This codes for CASSLDGVYGYTF.

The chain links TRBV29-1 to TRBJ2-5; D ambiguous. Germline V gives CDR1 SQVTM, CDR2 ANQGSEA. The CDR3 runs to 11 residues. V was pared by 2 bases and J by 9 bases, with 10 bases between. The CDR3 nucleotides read TGCAGCGTTGAAATCGGGCAGCCCCAGTACTTC. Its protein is CSVEIGQPQYF.

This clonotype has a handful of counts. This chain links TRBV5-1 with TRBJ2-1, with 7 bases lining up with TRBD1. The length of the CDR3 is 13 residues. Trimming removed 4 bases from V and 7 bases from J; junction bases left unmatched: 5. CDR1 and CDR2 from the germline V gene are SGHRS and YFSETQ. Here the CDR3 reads CASSIGQANEQFF. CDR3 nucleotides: TGCGCCAGCAGCATAGGACAGGCGAATGAGCAGTTCTTC.

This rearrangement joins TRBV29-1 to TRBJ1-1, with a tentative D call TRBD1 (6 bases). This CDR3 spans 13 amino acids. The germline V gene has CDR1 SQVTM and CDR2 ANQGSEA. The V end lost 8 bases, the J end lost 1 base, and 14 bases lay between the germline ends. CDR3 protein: CSSQTGGNTEAFF. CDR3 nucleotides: TGCAGCTCCCAGACAGGAGGGAACACTGAAGCTTTCTTT. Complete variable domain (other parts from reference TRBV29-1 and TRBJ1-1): SAVISQKPSRDICQRGTSLTIQCQVDSQVTMMFWYRQQPGQSLTLIATANQGSEATYESGFVIDKFPISRPNLTFSTLTVSNMSPEDSSIYLCSSQTGGNTEAFFGQGTRLTVV.

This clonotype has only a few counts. CDR3 residues: CASSLDGKLTDTQYF. The CDR3 DNA sequence: TGCGCCAGCAGCTTGGACGGGAAATTAACAGATACGCAGTATTTT. V is TRBV5-1 and J is TRBJ2-3; D possibly corresponds to TRBD2 (5 bases). Germline V gene lookup returns CDR1 SGHRS and CDR2 YFSETQ. The CDR3 totals 15 residues. Trimming cost V 0 bases and J 3 bases, with 11 bases left between them.

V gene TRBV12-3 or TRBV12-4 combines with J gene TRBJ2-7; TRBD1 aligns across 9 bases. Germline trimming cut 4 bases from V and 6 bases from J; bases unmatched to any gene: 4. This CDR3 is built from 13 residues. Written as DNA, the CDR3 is TGTGCCAGCAGTTCTCGACAGGGGGTCGAGCAGTACTTC. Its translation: CASSSRQGVEQYF.

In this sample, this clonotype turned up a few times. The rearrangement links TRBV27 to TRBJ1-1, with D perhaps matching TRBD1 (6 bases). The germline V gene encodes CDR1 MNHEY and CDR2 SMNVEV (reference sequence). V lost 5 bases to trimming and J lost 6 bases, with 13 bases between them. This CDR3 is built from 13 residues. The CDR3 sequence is CASSPGASSEAFF. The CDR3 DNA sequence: TGTGCCAGCAGTCCAGGGGCATCATCTGAAGCTTTCTTT.

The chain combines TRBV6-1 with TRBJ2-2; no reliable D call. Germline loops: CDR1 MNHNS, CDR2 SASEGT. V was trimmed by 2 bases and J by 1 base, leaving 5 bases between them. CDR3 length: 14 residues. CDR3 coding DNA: TGTGCCAGCAGTGAACATTTGAACACCGGGGAGCTGTTTTTT. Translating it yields CASSEHLNTGELFF.

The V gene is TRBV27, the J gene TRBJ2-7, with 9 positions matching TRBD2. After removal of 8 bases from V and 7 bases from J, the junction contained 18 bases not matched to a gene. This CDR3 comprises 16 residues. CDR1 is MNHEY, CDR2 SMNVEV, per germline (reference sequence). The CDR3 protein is CASRPPGLAVIGEQYF. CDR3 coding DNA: TGTGCCAGCCGACCACCGGGACTAGCAGTGATTGGGGAGCAGTACTTC.

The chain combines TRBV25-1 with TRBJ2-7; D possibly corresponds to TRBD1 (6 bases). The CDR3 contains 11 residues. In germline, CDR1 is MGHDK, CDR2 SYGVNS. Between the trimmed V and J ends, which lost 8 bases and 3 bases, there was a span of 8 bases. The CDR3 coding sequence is TGTGCCAGCGGGGACATCTACGAGCAGTACTTC. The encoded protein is CASGDIYEQYF.

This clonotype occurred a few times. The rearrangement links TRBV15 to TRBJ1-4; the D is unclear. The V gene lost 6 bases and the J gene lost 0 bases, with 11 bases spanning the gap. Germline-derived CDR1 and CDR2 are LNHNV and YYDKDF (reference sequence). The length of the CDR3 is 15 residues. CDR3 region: CATSGPPSTNEKLFF. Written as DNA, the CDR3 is TGTGCCACCAGTGGACCACCCTCAACTAATGAAAAACTGTTTTTT.

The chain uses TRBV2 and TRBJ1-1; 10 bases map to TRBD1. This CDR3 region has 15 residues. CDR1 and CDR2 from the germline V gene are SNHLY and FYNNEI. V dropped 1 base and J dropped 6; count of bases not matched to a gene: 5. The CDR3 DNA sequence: TGTGCCAGCAGTGAAGAGGGACAGGGGATCGCTGAAGCTTTCTTT. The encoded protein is CASSEEGQGIAEAFF.

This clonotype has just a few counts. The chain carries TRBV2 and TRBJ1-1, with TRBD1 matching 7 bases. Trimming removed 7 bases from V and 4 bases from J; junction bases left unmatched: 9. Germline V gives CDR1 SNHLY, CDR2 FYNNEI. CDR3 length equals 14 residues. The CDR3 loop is CASTFQTGVTEAFF. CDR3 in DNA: TGTGCCAGCACCTTCCAAACAGGGGTCACTGAAGCTTTCTTT.

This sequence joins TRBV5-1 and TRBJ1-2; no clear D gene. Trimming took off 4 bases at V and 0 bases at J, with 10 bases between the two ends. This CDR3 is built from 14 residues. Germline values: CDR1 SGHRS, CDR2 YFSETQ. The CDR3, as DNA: TGCGCCAGCAGCCCGGACGGAACTAACTATGGCTACACCTTC. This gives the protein CASSPDGTNYGYTF.

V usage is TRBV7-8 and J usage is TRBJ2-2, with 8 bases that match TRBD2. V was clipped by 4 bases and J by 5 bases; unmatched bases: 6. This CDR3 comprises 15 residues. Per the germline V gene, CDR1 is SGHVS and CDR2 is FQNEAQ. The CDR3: CASSSSGSRTGELFF. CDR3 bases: TGTGCCAGCAGCTCAAGCGGGAGTCGAACCGGGGAGCTGTTTTTT.

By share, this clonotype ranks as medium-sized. CDR3 bases: TGTGCCAGCAGTTACCCCCCTCTAGCGGGAGGGCCCAATGAGCAGTTCTTC. Its protein product is CASSYPPLAGGPNEQFF. The J gene is TRBJ2-1, the V gene TRBV6-2 or TRBV6-3; TRBD2 agrees at 12 bases. From germline, CDR1 is MNHEY and CDR2 SVGEGT. With V trimmed by 2 bases and J by 6 bases, 8 bases remained unmatched. The CDR3 consists of 17 residues.

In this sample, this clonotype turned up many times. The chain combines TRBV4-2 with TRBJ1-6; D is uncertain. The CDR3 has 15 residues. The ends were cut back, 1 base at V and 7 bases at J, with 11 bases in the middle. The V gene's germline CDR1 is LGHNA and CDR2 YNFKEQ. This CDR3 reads CASSQVRLTNSPLHF. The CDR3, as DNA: TGTGCCAGCAGCCAAGTCAGACTGACGAATTCACCCCTCCACTTT.

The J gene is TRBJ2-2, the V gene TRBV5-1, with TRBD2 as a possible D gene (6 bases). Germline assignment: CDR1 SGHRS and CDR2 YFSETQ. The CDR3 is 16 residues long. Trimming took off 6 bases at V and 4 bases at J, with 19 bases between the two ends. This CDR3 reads CASTKAGTQITGELFF. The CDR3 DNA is TGCGCCAGCACCAAAGCCGGGACTCAGATCACCGGGGAGCTGTTTTTT.

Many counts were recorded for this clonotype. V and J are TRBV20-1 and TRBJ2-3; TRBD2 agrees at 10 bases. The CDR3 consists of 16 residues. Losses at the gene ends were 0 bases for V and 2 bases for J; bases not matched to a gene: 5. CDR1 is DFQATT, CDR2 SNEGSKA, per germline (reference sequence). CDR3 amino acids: CSARDALAGDTDTQYF. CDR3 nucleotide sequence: TGCAGTGCTAGAGATGCCCTAGCGGGAGACACAGATACGCAGTATTTT.

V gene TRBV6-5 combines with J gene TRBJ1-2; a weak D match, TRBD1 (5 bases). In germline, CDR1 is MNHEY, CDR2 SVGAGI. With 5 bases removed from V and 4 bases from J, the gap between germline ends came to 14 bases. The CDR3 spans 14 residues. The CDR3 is CASSLAGTSYGYTF. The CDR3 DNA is TGTGCCAGCAGTCTTGCGGGGACCTCCTATGGCTACACCTTC.

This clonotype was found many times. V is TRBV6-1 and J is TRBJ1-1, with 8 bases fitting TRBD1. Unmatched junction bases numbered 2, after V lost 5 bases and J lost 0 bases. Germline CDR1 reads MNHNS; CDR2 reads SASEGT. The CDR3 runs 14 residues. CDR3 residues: CASSLTGVNTEAFF. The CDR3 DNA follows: TGTGCCAGCAGTTTGACAGGGGTGAACACTGAAGCTTTCTTT.

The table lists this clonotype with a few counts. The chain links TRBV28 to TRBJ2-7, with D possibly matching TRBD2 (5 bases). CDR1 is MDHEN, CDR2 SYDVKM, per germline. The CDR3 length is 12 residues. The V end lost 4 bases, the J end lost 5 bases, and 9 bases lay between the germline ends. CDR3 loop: CASSSVGDEQYF. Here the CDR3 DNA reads TGTGCCAGCAGTTCAGTCGGGGACGAGCAGTACTTC. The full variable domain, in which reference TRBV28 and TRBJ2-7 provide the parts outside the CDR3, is DVKVTQSSRYLVKRTGEKVFLECVQDMDHENMFWYRQDPGLGLRLIYFSYDVKMKEKGDIPEGYSVSREKKERFSLILESASTNQTSMYLCASSSVGDEQYFGPGTRLTVT.

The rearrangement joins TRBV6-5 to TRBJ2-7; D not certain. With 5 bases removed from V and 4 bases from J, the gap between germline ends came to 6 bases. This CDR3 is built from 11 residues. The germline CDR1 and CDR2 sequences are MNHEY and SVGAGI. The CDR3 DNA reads TGTGCCAGCAGTACAAGTTACGAGCAGTACTTC. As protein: CASSTSYEQYF.

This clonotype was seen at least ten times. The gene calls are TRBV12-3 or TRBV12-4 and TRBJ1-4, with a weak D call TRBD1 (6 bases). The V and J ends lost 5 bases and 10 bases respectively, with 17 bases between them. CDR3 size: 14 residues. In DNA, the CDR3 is TGTGCCAGCAGTCGTGACAGGAGGGAGAGAAAACTGTTTTTT. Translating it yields CASSRDRRERKLFF.

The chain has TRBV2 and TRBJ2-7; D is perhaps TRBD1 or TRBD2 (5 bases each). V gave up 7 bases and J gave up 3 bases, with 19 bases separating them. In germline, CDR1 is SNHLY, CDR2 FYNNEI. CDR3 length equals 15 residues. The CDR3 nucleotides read TGTGCCAGCAAGGGACCGGGAACTGCGGTCTACGAGCAGTACTTC. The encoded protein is CASKGPGTAVYEQYF.